The rows below give T cell receptor beta chains drawn from one sample of a study of PD-L1 blockade in urothelial cancer. Clones were read by immunoSEQ multiplex PCR, and TCRdb kept only the in-frame ones, dropping some. The sample shows almost 90,000 clones, 84% of them seen only once. The specimen was PBMCs, collected around atezolizumab (anti-PD-L1) treatment. These receptor sequences come from a man aged 55 to 70 with urothelial cancer. The CDR3 runs from the conserved cysteine through the conserved F or W. D genes are given only for firm matches. Clone sizes are given selectively: once, few, many, or a class where the clone is expanded.

V	D	size	length	J	CDR3	DNA
TRBV6-5	NA	NA	12	TRBJ1-1	CASSYSGFEAFF	TGTGCCAGCAGTTACTCGGGCTTTGAAGCTTTCTTT
TRBV5-1	TRBD1	NA	13	TRBJ1-1	CASSAGGRTEAFF	TGCGCCAGCAGCGCAGGGGGAAGAACTGAAGCTTTCTTT
TRBV30	NA	NA	13	TRBJ1-5	CAWSVRERQPQHF	TGTGCCTGGAGTGTACGGGAGCGGCAGCCCCAGCATTTT
TRBV7-2	TRBD1	NA	14	TRBJ1-2	CASSPGQAAYGYTF	TGTGCCAGCAGCCCCGGACAGGCGGCCTATGGCTACACCTTC
TRBV6-1	NA	NA	14	TRBJ1-4	CASSESGANEKLFF	TGTGCCAGCAGTGAATCGGGGGCTAATGAAAAACTGTTTTTT
TRBV7-2	NA	NA	15	TRBJ2-2	CASSLNVGGLGELFF	TGTGCCAGCAGCTTAAATGTGGGGGGGCTCGGGGAGCTGTTTTTT
TRBV4-2	TRBD2	NA	16	TRBJ2-1	CASSREAGNQYNEQFF	TGTGCCAGCAGCCGAGAAGCGGGGAACCAATACAATGAGCAGTTCTTC
TRBV30	TRBD1	NA	13	TRBJ1-5	CAWSSGGGQPQHF	TGTGCCTGGAGTTCAGGGGGCGGTCAGCCCCAGCATTTT
TRBV19	TRBD2	NA	19	TRBJ2-1	CASTPGLAGGRGLGGEQFF	TGTGCCAGTACCCCGGGACTAGCGGGAGGAAGGGGTTTAGGGGGTGAGCAGTTCTTC
TRBV10-1	NA	once	15	TRBJ2-7	CASSESRGIPYEQYF	TGCGCCAGCAGTGAGTCGAGGGGGATTCCCTACGAGCAGTACTTC
TRBV7-2	TRBD2	NA	17	TRBJ2-4	CASSLVSSGSGKNIQYF	TGTGCCAGCAGCTTAGTGTCTAGCGGGAGTGGAAAAAACATTCAGTACTTC
TRBV30	NA	NA	13	TRBJ1-4	CACSSVGEEKLFF	TGTGCCTGTTCGAGTGTAGGGGAAGAAAAACTGTTTTTT
TRBV5-1	NA	NA	16	TRBJ2-1	CASSLDPPGKYNEQFF	TGCGCCAGCAGCTTGGATCCCCCAGGGAAGTACAATGAGCAGTTCTTC
TRBV19	TRBD2	NA	14	TRBJ2-5	CASRTSGTVETQYF	TGTGCCAGTAGGACTAGCGGGACGGTAGAGACCCAGTACTTC
TRBV5-1	TRBD1	NA	14	TRBJ2-5	CASSDTGVQETQYF	TGCGCCAGCAGCGACACAGGGGTTCAGGAGACCCAGTACTTC
TRBV27	NA	few	15	TRBJ2-7	CASSTDSRGSYEQYF	TGTGCCAGCAGTACCGACTCAAGGGGTTCCTACGAGCAGTACTTC
TRBV2	TRBD1	NA	15	TRBJ1-4	CASSALPGQAEKLFF	TGTGCCAGCAGTGCCTTACCGGGACAGGCAGAAAAACTGTTTTTT
TRBV5-1	NA	NA	15	TRBJ1-1	CASSPLTRPNTEAFF	TGCGCCAGCAGCCCCCTCACCAGGCCGAACACTGAAGCTTTCTTT
TRBV4-2	NA	NA	15	TRBJ1-4	CASSQGYTQGEKLFF	TGTGCCAGCAGCCAAGGTTATACTCAGGGAGAAAAACTGTTTTTT
TRBV28	NA	once	12	TRBJ2-1	CASSFFNNEQFF	TGTGCCAGCAGTTTTTTTAACAATGAGCAGTTCTTC
TRBV18	TRBD1	NA	15	TRBJ1-1	CASSPGQGVNTEAFF	TGTGCCAGCTCACCGGGACAGGGAGTGAACACTGAAGCTTTCTTT
TRBV5-1	TRBD1	NA	14	TRBJ2-7	CASSLETGGYEQYF	TGCGCCAGCAGCTTGGAAACAGGGGGGTACGAGCAGTACTTC
TRBV7-2	NA	NA	15	TRBJ2-7	CASSSLAGLSYEQYF	TGTGCCAGCAGCTCCCTGGCGGGTCTCTCCTACGAGCAGTACTTC
TRBV7-8	TRBD1	NA	15	TRBJ2-1	CASSSHGTGLNEQFF	TGTGCCAGCAGCTCACACGGGACAGGTTTGAATGAGCAGTTCTTC
TRBV7-8	TRBD2	NA	16	TRBJ2-1	CASSITVTSGSSEQFF	TGTGCCAGCAGCATCACGGTGACTAGCGGGAGTAGTGAGCAGTTCTTC
TRBV6-6	TRBD1	NA	14	TRBJ2-1	CASRTGADGDEQFF	TGTGCCAGCAGAACAGGGGCCGACGGGGATGAGCAGTTCTTC
TRBV19	NA	once	16	TRBJ1-5	CASSIGPKREGQPQHF	TGTGCCAGTAGTATAGGACCTAAGAGGGAGGGTCAGCCCCAGCATTTT
TRBV5-1	NA	NA	14	TRBJ2-5	CASSFLGAGETQYF	TGCGCCAGCAGCTTCCTAGGGGCGGGGGAGACCCAGTACTTC
TRBV10-1	TRBD1	few	11	TRBJ2-7	CASSTGAEQYF	TGCGCCAGCAGCACAGGGGCCGAGCAGTACTTC
TRBV4-1	NA	once	15	TRBJ2-3	CASSQVETATDTQYF	TGCGCCAGCAGCCAAGTAGAGACAGCCACAGATACGCAGTATTTT
TRBV6-5	TRBD1	NA	14	TRBJ1-4	CASTKTGGNEKLFF	TGTGCCAGCACAAAGACAGGGGGGAATGAAAAACTGTTTTTT
TRBV7-3	NA	NA	13	TRBJ1-1	CASSLWGGTEAFF	TGTGCCAGCAGCTTATGGGGGGGCACTGAAGCTTTCTTT
TRBV10-3	NA	NA	13	TRBJ2-7	CAISAGSAYEQYF	TGTGCCATCAGTGCCGGTTCTGCCTACGAGCAGTACTTC
TRBV7-8	NA	NA	16	TRBJ1-1	CASSLALRIANTEAFF	TGTGCCAGCAGCTTAGCGCTCAGGATTGCGAACACTGAAGCTTTCTTT
TRBV2	TRBD2	NA	16	TRBJ2-1	CASNLPLAGKGDEQFF	TGTGCCAGCAATCTCCCCCTAGCGGGAAAGGGCGATGAGCAGTTCTTC
TRBV10-1	TRBD2	NA	14	TRBJ2-3	CASSERGGADTQYF	TGCGCCAGCAGTGAACGGGGGGGTGCAGATACGCAGTATTTT
TRBV4-1	TRBD1	NA	15	TRBJ2-1	CASSQGTGGKNEQFF	TGCGCCAGCAGCCAAGGGACAGGGGGCAAAAATGAGCAGTTCTTC
TRBV7-2	TRBD1	NA	14	TRBJ2-1	CASSVYRGRDEQFF	TGTGCCAGCAGCGTTTACAGGGGGCGGGATGAGCAGTTCTTC
TRBV2	NA	NA	15	TRBJ2-5	CASSEWTTSSGTQYF	TGTGCCAGCAGTGAGTGGACTACCTCCAGCGGGACCCAGTACTTC
TRBV12-5	NA	NA	14	TRBJ2-2	CASGLASRTGELFF	TGTGCTAGTGGTTTGGCCTCGAGAACCGGGGAGCTGTTTTTT
TRBV5-1	NA	NA	14	TRBJ1-1	CASSVNRVGTEAFF	TGCGCCAGCAGCGTAAACAGGGTAGGCACTGAAGCTTTCTTT
TRBV10-3	NA	NA	11	TRBJ2-3	CAISGGDTQYF	TGTGCCATCAGCGGCGGGGATACGCAGTATTTT
TRBV4-3	TRBD2	NA	17	TRBJ2-1	CASSQDPVGRAGYEQFF	TGCGCCAGCAGCCAAGATCCAGTCGGGAGGGCGGGTTATGAGCAGTTCTTC
TRBV6-1	TRBD1	NA	14	TRBJ2-1	CASSQGQSYNEQFF	TGTGCCAGCAGTCAGGGACAGTCCTACAATGAGCAGTTCTTC
TRBV5-4	NA	NA	14	TRBJ2-7	CASSLAARSYEQYF	TGTGCCAGCAGCTTGGCAGCTCGGAGCTACGAGCAGTACTTC
TRBV7-9	NA	NA	13	TRBJ2-2	CASSFPGTGELFF	TGTGCCAGCAGCTTCCCGGGTACCGGGGAGCTGTTTTTT
TRBV7-8	NA	NA	16	TRBJ2-3	CASSLEQGRNADTQYF	TGTGCCAGCAGCTTAGAACAGGGGAGGAACGCAGATACGCAGTATTTT
TRBV6-1	NA	NA	14	TRBJ2-7	CASSVEGAVYEQYF	TGTGCCAGCAGTGTAGAAGGGGCAGTTTACGAGCAGTACTTC
TRBV6-5	TRBD1	NA	15	TRBJ1-1	CASRPTGGMNTEAFF	TGTGCCAGCAGGCCTACAGGGGGCATGAACACTGAAGCTTTCTTT
TRBV19	TRBD1	NA	15	TRBJ1-3	CASTPAGGTGNTIYF	TGTGCCAGTACCCCTGCAGGGGGAACTGGAAACACCATATATTTT
TRBV5-1	TRBD1	NA	15	TRBJ1-4	CASSPTDRVPEKLFF	TGCGCCAGCAGCCCGACCGACAGGGTCCCCGAAAAACTGTTTTTT
TRBV6-5	NA	NA	14	TRBJ1-5	CASSGGYSNQPQHF	TGTGCCAGCAGTGGAGGGTATAGCAATCAGCCCCAGCATTTT
TRBV7-2	TRBD2	NA	16	TRBJ2-2	CASSSSSGRGTGELFF	TGTGCCAGCAGCTCATCTAGCGGGAGAGGAACCGGGGAGCTGTTTTTT
TRBV6-6	NA	NA	15	TRBJ2-2	CASSYSDSGTGELFF	TGTGCCAGCAGTTACTCGGACAGTGGGACCGGGGAGCTGTTTTTT
TRBV6-5	TRBD1	NA	15	TRBJ2-7	CASSYSGDRGYEQYF	TGTGCCAGCAGTTACTCAGGGGACAGGGGCTACGAGCAGTACTTC